Listed below are T cell receptor beta chains from one sample, sequenced in a study of blood T cell repertoires in COVID-19. Assay: immunoSEQ multiplex PCR; the TCRdb copy retains only in-frame clones and omits some. Among tens of thousands of clones listed, about 88% were seen once. The sample consisted of peripheral blood. These receptors all come from a man aged 70 or older with acute or convalescent COVID-19. Each CDR3 is given with its conserved first and last residue.

V gene	J gene	CDR3 protein
TRBV27	TRBJ2-5	CASSSGIETQYF
TRBV4-3	TRBJ1-1	CASSQTTGAWTEAFF
TRBV9	TRBJ2-2	CASSATVGGGTGELFF
TRBV11-2	TRBJ1-5	CASSSGHNNQPQHF
TRBV19	TRBJ1-4	CASSPRTGVEKLFF
TRBV7-7	TRBJ2-1	CASSLHDRANEQFF
TRBV18	TRBJ2-1	CASSPLSDEQFF
TRBV19	TRBJ1-2	CASSRQDSLYGYTF
TRBV19	TRBJ1-1	CASSSSTGTEAFF
TRBV30	TRBJ2-3	CAWSVLLAGSTDTQYF
TRBV4-2	TRBJ2-7	CASSQALGDRTYEQYF
TRBV19	TRBJ2-7	CASSSGRGPEQYF
TRBV6-2/TRBV6-3	TRBJ2-7	CASSYSGTNNAYEQYF
TRBV5-1	TRBJ1-2	CASSSSRDRGRVYGYTF
TRBV30	TRBJ1-6	CAWSTGVGSPLHF
TRBV19	TRBJ2-7	CASSNSGSSGYEQYF
TRBV9	TRBJ2-5	CASSLYPRSQETQYF
TRBV5-8	TRBJ2-2	CASSLVMDSWAGELFF
TRBV5-1	TRBJ2-1	CASSLFGGGANEQFF
TRBV3-1/TRBV3-2	TRBJ1-4	CASSQGTGEQGKLFF
TRBV6-5	TRBJ2-3	CASSSPLDTQYF
TRBV18	TRBJ2-3	CASSPLTGGTDTQYF
TRBV14	TRBJ2-7	CASSQAAHRSIYEQYF
TRBV4-3	TRBJ1-2	CASSRGIYYGYTF
TRBV30	TRBJ1-2	CASTTTTNYGYTF
TRBV19	TRBJ2-2	CASSTTGGLDTGELFF
TRBV7-2	TRBJ1-2	CASSYGTGNIVRGYTF
TRBV10-3	TRBJ1-1	CAISEPAGVMNTEAFF